This T cell receptor (beta chain) appears in the sequencing data of a study of blood T cells in healthy people across ages (dated by TCRdb to about 2015). For the study in its entirety: In model experiments, template switching captured roughly one uniquely barcoded TCR beta cDNA molecule for every two T cells. To avoid experimental bias, donors of different ages were randomly spread across the sequencing lanes. For two donors (one aged 18 to 29 and one aged 80 or older), the study analyzed two additional independent replicas of 1 million unique cDNA reads from the same blood draw. Age-related changes in TCR beta repertoire diversity were measured in the study by deep sequencing normalized with unique cDNA molecular identifiers. Four age groups were formed from the donors: young (average roughly 16 years), middle-aged (around 40), aged (around 68) and long-lived (roughly 81).

Systemically healthy Caucasian individuals from Russia, about 38 in total and aged about 6 to 90 years, were included as donors. Each donor gave ten milliliters of peripheral blood, collected into EDTA-treated Vacutainer tubes. Ficoll-Paque density-gradient centrifugation was used to isolate PBMCs, with at least 6.5 million per sample. Total RNA, at least 6 micrograms per sample, was extracted from PBMCs with Trizol reagent. For every donor, flow cytometry on a PBMC aliquot measured the percentage of naive CD45RAhigh/CD27high T cells. Results the study describes overall, beyond this receptor: Donor CMV infection status was unknown, potentially confounding age-related changes in expanded clonotypes. The long-lived group showed more naive CD4+ T cells, fewer expanded clones and increased TCR diversity than the aged group, suggesting age selection. Conclusive comparison of naive and antigen-experienced compartments was prevented by the profiling of bulk unsorted PBMCs. As age increased, observed TCR beta diversity per million T cells dropped in a roughly linear way, and a significant reduction was already evident by age 40. Estimates of total diversity based on one million sequenced T cells were regarded as lower bounds and as underestimates. A strong correlation was found between observed TCR beta diversity and the percentage of naive T cells measured by flow cytometry.

Comment on this clonotype: Its antigen has not been determined. The sample holds no much larger clone one base away, and base qualities are not on file.

Via the germline V gene (reference sequence), CDR1 is SGHKS and CDR2 YYEKEE. Trimming costs V 1 base and J 1 base, and their ends lie 9 bases apart. Counted from cysteine to phenylalanine, this CDR3 has 14 amino acids. Just CDR3 DNA is preserved here, 42 bases in frame from base 1. Libraries came from 5' RACE. Sequenced on an Illumina HiSeq 2500. A second roughly 6 to 12 cycle PCR used a sample-barcoded 5' primer and a J-beta primer mix. A unique molecular identifier was introduced onto each TCR beta cDNA molecule by a template-switch 5' adaptor carrying 12 random nucleotides. Each sample yielded at least 2.5 million CDR3-containing paired-end reads. All of the RNA was converted into first-strand cDNA using the Mint cDNA synthesis kit, with a TRBC-specific oligonucleotide serving as the primer. Following uracil-DNA glycosylase treatment, a first 18-cycle PCR with universal primers M1SS and BC2_uni_R was performed on all cDNA. The source study handled its data this way. For normalization, 1 million high-quality reads, each with a distinct molecular identifier, were randomly selected from each sample. Reads with shared molecular identifiers were discarded instead of being binned into consensus sequences. MiTCR, run with a Q25 quality threshold and the strictest error-elimination algorithm, handled CDR3 identification, clonotype clustering and error correction. A nonparametric unseen species model with Euler transformation was used to estimate a lower bound on total TCR beta diversity. The public sequencing data were trimmed at Q25 with fastp and processed into clonotypes with MiXCR by TCRdb, which kept only in-frame beta chains. Rows with one shared CDR3 protein collapse into an entry with the most common genes and DNA. What appears here as the V and J calls and clone size reflects TCRdb's work, not the paper's. This sample gives roughly 720,000 distinct CDR3 sequences in total; about 55% of them show up just once. The top ten clones comprise around 40% of the sample.

The source is an elderly man in good health. The rearrangement combines TRBV5-5 with TRBJ2-7, with no reliable assignment of the D segment. Sequencing was carried out using blood. The CDR3 protein is CASSLLGDSYEQYF. The DNA is as follows: TGTGCCAGCAGCTTGCTCGGTGATTCCTACGAGCAGTACTTC.